This T cell receptor beta chain originates from a study of regulatory T cells in long-lasting Graves disease (dated by TCRdb to the early 2020s). Study-wide context: Newly diagnosed Graves' disease patients had taken antithyroid drugs for less than 3 months. Peripheral blood TCR sequencing and RNA sequencing compared persistent Graves' disease patients with newly diagnosed Graves' disease patients. The study was registered as a clinical trial and conducted in China. A total of about 35 samples underwent TCR sequencing, from about 13 patients with persistent Graves' disease and approximately 20 patients with newly diagnosed Graves' disease.

The germline V gene sets CDR1 to SGHRS and CDR2 to YFSETQ. Deletion took 4 bases off V and 0 bases off J, with a span of 14 bases between the germline ends. The CDR3 contains 15 residues, cysteine and phenylalanine counted. Here the CDR3 DNA is all that survives: 45 bases in frame from base 1. On this clonotype itself: Its antigen specificity is not known. No much larger clone is present one base from it, and per-base qualities are unavailable.

The sample's time point label, in plain terms: newly diagnosed GD, antithyroid drugs for less than 3 months. RNA was extracted from PBMCs in TRIzol for both TCR sequencing and RNA sequencing. The diagnosis of Graves' disease was made according to American Thyroid Association guidelines. Patients were recruited from an endocrinology department in Xi'an, China. Each patient gave around 9 milliliters of peripheral blood, collected in an EDTA anticoagulant tube. Ficoll Paque Plus density gradient separation was used to isolate PBMCs, and no additional T cell sorting was done. An Agilent 2100 Bioanalyzer and agarose gel were used to assess RNA quality, and a NanoDrop 2000 was used to measure RNA concentration. Libraries were constructed by multiplex PCR. The sequencer was an Illumina HiSeq 4000. TCR beta libraries were built with iRepertoire HTBI primers and Arm-PCR amplification of CDR3 regions. Before sequencing, the PCR products went through gel purification. The paper's data handling went like this. Gene usage analysis of CDR3 amino acid clonotypes used the approximately 62 TRBV and about 15 TRBJ segments found across samples. COPE and FqMerger were used to merge filtered high-quality paired reads into contigs. BLAST was used to align contigs to IMGT TRBV, TRBD and TRBJ reference genes, and CDR3 was defined according to IMGT. Clonotypes above 0.1% frequency were classified as highly expanded clones. Repertoire diversity was measured by Shannon entropy, and V-J evenness by the Gini coefficient. Public clonotypes were defined as clonotypes shared by more than one individual. The raw public data were reprocessed by TCRdb itself: fastp quality trimming at Q25, MiXCR clonotype calling, in-frame beta chains only. Each entry is one CDR3 protein sequence, shown with its most common DNA and genes. The V and J calls and clone size come from TCRdb's table, not from the authors' own analysis. Recorded for this sample are 560,000 or so distinct CDR3 sequences; roughly a sixth of them occurred a single time. Jointly, the top ten make up 9.5% to 15% of the sample.

Broad study findings and their caveats: TRBV28, TRBJ1-2 and TRBJ2-5 were preferentially used in persistent disease, while TRBV20-1 and TRBJ2-1 were favored in newly diagnosed disease. Sequencing and analysis were limited to the TCR beta chain. As a limitation, the authors acknowledged that the small sample size may reduce accuracy. A larger number of public clonotypes was shared among persistent patients (about 2,700) than among newly diagnosed patients (roughly 930). Compared with newly diagnosed patients, persistent Graves' disease patients had lower TCR Shannon entropy and fewer highly expanded clones, which suggests clonal expansion. Because the primary lesion, thyroid tissue, could not be accessed, the study looked at peripheral blood alone.

This same sample was also taken into another study, of T cells in Graves' hyperthyroidism and ophthalmopathy. From the second report: Stable Graves' hyperthyroidism was defined as no progression to ophthalmopathy during 18 months of follow-up. The hyperthyroidism patients were between 18 and 65 years old and newly diagnosed, with a disease duration of less than 2 months. The study excluded patients with uncontrolled infections, other autoimmune diseases, pregnancy or lactation. Diagnoses were established on the basis of clinical symptoms, serum thyroxine and TRAb, thyroid ultrasound, and orbital computed tomography. For the first round of RT-PCR on the TCR CDR3, the HTBI primer set was used together with the Qiagen OneStep RT-PCR kit. Blood samples also contained most of the expanded thyroid clonotypes (frequency above 0.001), which suggests that blood repertoires may reflect thyroid immune responses. A 13 V-J signature model separated ophthalmopathy from stable hyperthyroidism, with about 90% sensitivity and roughly 82% specificity in cross-validation and 80%/75% in testing. During validation, the model predicted progression to ophthalmopathy a median of approximately 6.5 months ahead of onset, with just under 71% sensitivity and around 73% specificity. To identify TCR V-J signatures that set the groups apart, the researchers used a discovery cohort of about a hundred patients, made up of under 50 with Graves' ophthalmopathy and approximately 57 with stable Graves' hyperthyroidism. Whether ophthalmopathy could be predicted prospectively was tested in an independent validation cohort made up of about 18 hyperthyroidism patients plus 17 patients who later progressed to ophthalmopathy. The 95 to 100 discovery patients were randomly divided into training and test sets at a 7:3 ratio. In addition, the study compared T-cell repertoires in thyroid tissue and in blood from roughly 6 Graves' hyperthyroidism patients. Once sampling was done, hyperthyroidism patients were given methimazole at a starting dose of 30 mg daily, whereas ophthalmopathy patients were given high-dose intravenous methylprednisolone. The libraries were constructed in a second round of multiplex PCR and then size-selected and purified. The libraries were sequenced on an Illumina HiSeq2000 using paired-end 100 bp reads. SOAPnuke was used to process the raw data, throwing out any read that contained adapters or uncalled bases, had a mean Phred below 15, or lacked an exact constant-primer or identifier match. High-quality paired reads were merged with COPE v1.2.5, and unique nucleotide sequences were defined as clonotypes. MiTCR v1.1 was used to align clonotypes to the IMGT TRBV, TRBD and TRBJ reference segments. Analysis was restricted to V-J combinations with a frequency above 0.0001, which covered 99.2% of repertoires. The TCS score was defined as the ratio of F50 (clonal expansion) to E x V (chaos), calculated using BLOSUM62-based TCRdist between CDR3 peptides within each V-J. Welch's t-statistics and random forest reduced fewer than 550 V-J features to under 15, which were used in a naive Bayes classifier (R e1071). No statistical method was used to fix the sample size in advance, and group allocation was not hidden from the investigators. According to the paper, TCR Vbeta CDR3 sequencing was carried out on roughly 130 peripheral blood samples, which came from over 40 ophthalmopathy, fewer than 80 hyperthyroidism and about 17 progressor patients.

Sequencing was performed on peripheral blood mononuclear cells (PBMCs), taken at new diagnosis, from a patient treated with antithyroid drugs. The source is a young man with Graves disease. Donor details come from another sample of the same person, matched by shared clones. The chain is made from TRBV5-1 and TRBJ2-7; TRBD2 is perhaps the D gene, given 6 matching bases. The DNA sequence follows: TGCGCCAGCAGCCCTGGACTATTAAGCTCCTACGAGCAGTACTTC. This translates into CASSPGLLSSYEQYF.